This record concerns one T cell receptor beta chain sequence. Its antigen is not identified. Eight reactions per sample, run separately, yielded cDNA. Via template switching, UMIs carrying a 6-nucleotide sample barcode were introduced. After re-calling the 5' RACE reads, TCRdb lists one entry per CDR3 protein, DNA absent. The sample totals approximately 400,000 distinct CDR3 sequences; its top ten clones hold less than 2.5%. This CDR3 region has 14 residues. CDR1 and CDR2 from the germline V gene are SQVTM and ANQGSEA. This sample is drawn from a study of monozygotic twins with inflammatory bowel disease. The study, taken as a whole, reports: With inverse Simpson as the measure, TCRbeta diversity was lower in IBD patients than in healthy co-twins. Variability in patient repertoires may have come partly from differing immunosuppressive treatments.

This sequence joins TRBV29-1 and TRBJ2-7; with no DNA, the TCRdb D assignment of TRBD1 cannot be verified. The sequence was obtained from a human donor with ulcerative colitis or Crohn's disease, or a healthy co-twin of an affected twin (not recorded which). What was sequenced was blood. This chain's CDR3 is CSVGAGGGIYEQYF.